This TCR beta chain was sequenced during a study of blood T cell repertoires in COVID-19 (dated by TCRdb to about 2020). For context, the study as a whole: Collaborator samples came from the United States, Italy and Spain and covered acute and convalescent phases of COVID-19. Sample metadata almost always included a de-identified subject ID, COVID-19 status, age in years and sex. Samples were obtained from the ongoing ImmuneRACE study (first 160 participants) and from 950 to 1,500 subjects provided by 6 global collaborators. The prospective study material was composed of cDNA or gDNA derived from T cells, B-cell-depleted T cells, or PBMCs. The dataset comprised deeply sampled blood TCRbeta repertoires from subjects exposed to, actively infected with, or recovered from COVID-19. The repertoires were made available in a free public database intended to serve as a resource for research on the immune response to SARS-CoV-2. Where available, HLA class I and class II types were taken from metadata supplied by the sample provider and were not determined by assay-based typing.

From V the trimming removes 4 bases and from J it removes 4 bases, while the gene matches leave 4 bases of the junction unaccounted for. Spanning cysteine to phenylalanine, the CDR3 consists of 14 amino acids. Left in the record is the CDR3 DNA by itself, 42 bases read in frame from the first base. CDR1 is given as LNHNV and CDR2 as YYDKDF, both from the germline V gene (reference sequence). TCRbeta CDR3 regions were amplified from genomic DNA using the immunoSEQ Assay, a bias-controlled multiplex PCR. On the authors' methods: Nucleated cell counts per sample were estimated from amplification of reference gene primers within the assay. To quantify the absolute abundance of each unique TCRbeta CDR3 rearrangement, sequence reads were collapsed and filtered. Productive Simpson clonality was computed per sample as the square root of Simpson's diversity index over productive rearrangements. TCRdb provides this immuneACCESS table in a form limited to in-frame rearrangements. Some clones are lacking; in checked studies, under half of them reflect an unresolved V gene, and why the rest are absent is not known. For V, J and clone size, that table is used; D and trimming come from the DNA. Within this sample are 60,000 to 80,000 clones, with approximately 86% of them counted one time only. Over 0.8% of the sample is taken by the ten largest.

In the case of this clone: The antigen it binds to is not known. Base qualities are not provided; no much larger clone lies one nucleotide away.

Points the paper makes about the study in general: How much clinical and demographic metadata was included differed by source and by participant, and the metadata was provided uncurated.

Collaborating institutions collected whole blood in K2EDTA tubes following their own protocols. For TCRbeta analysis, collaborators shipped samples in one of three forms: frozen whole blood, isolated PBMCs, or DNA extracted from either of those sample types. This clonotype was obtained from a man in his 70s with acute or convalescent COVID-19. Sequenced input: peripheral blood. The V and J segments used are TRBV15 and TRBJ1-2; 9 junctional bases match TRBD1. The CDR3 sequence is CATSTQGAGYGYTF. The DNA reads as follows: TGTGCCACCAGCACACAGGGGGCCGGCTATGGCTACACCTTC.